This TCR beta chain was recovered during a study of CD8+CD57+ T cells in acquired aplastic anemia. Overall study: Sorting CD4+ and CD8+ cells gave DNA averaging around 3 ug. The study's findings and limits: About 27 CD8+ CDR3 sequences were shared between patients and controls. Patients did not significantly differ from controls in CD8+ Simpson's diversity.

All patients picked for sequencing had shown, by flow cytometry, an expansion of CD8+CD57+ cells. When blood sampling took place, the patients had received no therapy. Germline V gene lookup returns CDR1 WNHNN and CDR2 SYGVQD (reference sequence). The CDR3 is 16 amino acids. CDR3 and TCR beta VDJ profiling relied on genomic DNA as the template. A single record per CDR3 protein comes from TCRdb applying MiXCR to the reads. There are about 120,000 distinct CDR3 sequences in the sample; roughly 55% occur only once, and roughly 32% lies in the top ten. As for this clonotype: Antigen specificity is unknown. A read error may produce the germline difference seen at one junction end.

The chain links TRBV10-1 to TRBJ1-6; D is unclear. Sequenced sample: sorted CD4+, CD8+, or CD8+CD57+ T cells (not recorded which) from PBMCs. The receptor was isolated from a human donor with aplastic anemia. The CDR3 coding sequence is TGTGCCAGCAGTTCGCCCGGGGAGCGCTTGAATTCACCCCTCCACTTT. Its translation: CASSSPGERLNSPLHF.